The text below deals with one TCR beta chain. No antigen is known for it. The data originate from a study of T cell repertoires in cytomegalovirus infection. Across the study: Recently described HLA-C-restricted plus well-studied HLA-B-restricted CMV epitopes were used.

Deletions cut 11 bases from V and 4 bases from J, with 15 bases between. Germline V lookup: CDR1 MNHEY, CDR2 SMNVEV (reference sequence). The CDR3 loop spans 13 amino acids. TCRdb independently ran MiXCR on the reads; one entry per CDR3 protein. Of about 890,000 distinct CDR3 sequences detected, about a third appear once; the ten largest clones hold over 13%. This TCR was recovered from a human donor in good health (CMV status not recorded). Some clones in this sample may be carry-over from other donors' samples. The material was cultured CD8+ T cells from PBMCs, obtained from culture after CMV antigen stimulation. V gene TRBV27 combines with J gene TRBJ2-1; D remains unclear. The chain's CDR3 is CAVEGASYNEQFF. In DNA form, the CDR3 reads TGTGCCGTCGAAGGAGCTAGTTACAATGAGCAGTTCTTC.